Below are 7 T cell receptor beta chains sequenced from a single sample in a study of lymphopenia after photon versus proton radiotherapy. The data were produced by immunoSEQ multiplex PCR, yet TCRdb's version contains in-frame clones alone and is incomplete. The top ten clones hold 29% of a sample with roughly 57,000 clones, around 82% of them seen once. Sequenced material: peripheral blood, taken from a patient treated with photon-based radiotherapy. These receptor sequences come from a man aged 50-60 years with gastric cancer.

The gene calls are TRBV7-2 and TRBJ1-4; 7 positions agree with TRBD1. V was clipped by 5 bases and J by 4 bases; unmatched bases: 13. The germline CDR1 and CDR2 sequences are SGHTA and FQGNSA. The CDR3 has 17 residues. Written as DNA, the CDR3 is TGTGCCAGCAGCGGCACAGGGGACCGGTTACATAATGAAAAACTGTTTTTT. It yields the protein CASSGTGDRLHNEKLFF.

The chain uses TRBV27 and TRBJ1-4, with D tentatively TRBD1 (5 bases). This CDR3 is built from 14 residues. Germline V gene data show CDR1 as MNHEY and CDR2 as SMNVEV (reference sequence). The V and J ends lost 0 bases and 7 bases respectively, with 9 bases between them. In DNA, the CDR3 is TGTGCCAGCAGTTTATCATCCGGGACTGAAAAACTGTTTTTT. Amino acid sequence: CASSLSSGTEKLFF.

This clone showed up just a few times. This chain joins TRBV4-3 and TRBJ2-5; 9 positions match TRBD2. CDR1 is LGHNA and CDR2 is YSLEER in the germline V gene. V shed 4 bases and J 4 bases; nucleotides not matched to a gene: 22. The CDR3 extends over 20 amino acids. CDR3 in amino acids: CASSPKGPREGLPEGETQYF. CDR3 nucleotide sequence: TGCGCCAGCAGCCCCAAGGGCCCGCGGGAGGGCCTACCAGAGGGAGAGACCCAGTACTTC.

This rearrangement joins TRBV28 to TRBJ2-7, with D hard to call. The V gene lost 6 bases and the J gene lost 2 bases, with 8 bases spanning the gap. Looked up from germline, CDR1 is MDHEN and CDR2 is SYDVKM. CDR3 length: 12 residues. CDR3 protein: CASSVSPYEQYF. CDR3 coding DNA: TGTGCCAGCAGCGTGAGCCCCTACGAGCAGTACTTC.

This clone appeared a few times. This chain uses TRBV28 with TRBJ1-5; 9 bases fit TRBD1. The CDR3 length is 16 residues. V lost 5 bases and J lost 7; bases outside the gene matches: 12. Germline V gene sequence: CDR1 MDHEN, CDR2 SYDVKM. The CDR3 loop reads CASSPPDGTGYQPQHF. CDR3 sequence (DNA): TGTGCCAGCAGTCCCCCAGACGGGACAGGGTACCAGCCCCAGCATTTT. The entire variable domain, with the rest obtained from reference TRBV28 and TRBJ1-5, is as follows: DVKVTQSSRYLVKRTGEKVFLECVQDMDHENMFWYRQDPGLGLRLIYFSYDVKMKEKGDIPEGYSVSREKKERFSLILESASTNQTSMYLCASSPPDGTGYQPQHFGDGTRLSIL.

The V call is TRBV4-2, the J call TRBJ1-4, with D possibly TRBD1 on 5 matching bases. The germline V gene encodes CDR1 LGHNA and CDR2 YNFKEQ. The V end was cut by 0 bases, the J end by 6 bases, with 11 bases between. The CDR3 runs 15 residues. CDR3 loop: CASSQEVGHDEKLFF. The DNA for the CDR3 is TGTGCCAGCAGCCAAGAGGTGGGGCATGATGAAAAACTGTTTTTT.

CDR3 residues: CASSLDSRTGGAKTQYF. The CDR3 DNA follows: TGTGCCAGCAGCTTAGACTCCCGGACAGGGGGCGCGAAGACCCAGTACTTC. The chain carries TRBV11-2 and TRBJ2-5, with TRBD1 matching over 11 bases. The CDR3 spans 17 residues. V dropped 0 bases and J dropped 6; count of bases not matched to a gene: 9. Germline-derived CDR1 and CDR2 are SGHAT and FQNNGV.